The following is a TCR beta chain sequence with its context. The record originates from a study of shared T cell receptors in the human thymus. Per the germline V gene, CDR1 is SGHRS and CDR2 is YFSETQ. The CDR3 sequence is 17 residues long. Deletions cut 0 bases from V and 0 bases from J, with 13 bases between. Method: immunoSEQ multiplex PCR; TCRdb's copy keeps in-frame clones and lacks some. Of about 380,000 clones in the sample, 85% to 95% are singletons; the top ten hold roughly 0.02%. The chain links TRBV5-1 to TRBJ2-1; no clear D gene. The sequence was obtained from a human donor. Sequencing was done on a sample of thymocytes. CDR3 residues: CASSLVLPPSSYNEQFF. DNA of the CDR3: TGCGCCAGCAGCTTGGTTTTGCCCCCGAGCTCCTACAATGAGCAGTTCTTC. The whole variable domain, remainder taken from reference TRBV5-1 and TRBJ2-1, is KAGVTQTPRYLIKTRGQQVTLSCSPISGHRSVSWYQQTPGQGLQFLFEYFSETQRNKGNFPGRFSGRQFSNSRSEMNVSTLELGDSALYLCASSLVLPPSSYNEQFFGPGTRLTVL.